The subject of this entry is one T cell receptor beta chain. Its antigen is not known. V dropped 5 bases and J dropped 2 bases, with 13 bases sitting between them. The CDR3 is 14 residues long. The germline V gene has CDR1 SGHDT and CDR2 YYEEEE. These data originate in a study of T cell clonotyping in hematopoietic cell transplantation. Study-wide findings and caveats: After transplant, recipient diversity fell while pathologically expanded clonotypes grew through day 180. Few recipient clonotypes overlapped donors; over 95% were de novo at given depth. Cells were unsorted, so CD4 and CD8 contributions were not separated.

Here immunoSEQ multiplex PCR was the method, and the copy in TCRdb shows in-frame clones only, minus some. This table has approximately 5,900 clones, 77% appearing once. Recipients were bled about 28 days pretransplant and at posttransplant days 30, 100, 180. The receptor was isolated from a female patient between 30 and 45 years old who had an allogeneic stem cell transplant, so the T cells may come from the graft donor. Some clones in this sample may be carry-over from other donors' samples. Sequenced material: PBMCs, taken 100 days after allogeneic stem cell transplant. The chain employs TRBV5-6 and TRBJ1-1; D is possibly TRBD1 (6 bases). The CDR3 DNA sequence: TGTGCCAGCAGTGTACGGGACACCAACACTGAAGCTTTCTTT. Protein sequence: CASSVRDTNTEAFF.